The 21 T cell receptor beta chains below come from one sample, sequenced in a study of T cells in Graves' hyperthyroidism and ophthalmopathy. Researchers took RNA transcripts and amplified the TCR beta CDR3 regions from them. HTBI primers were used for first-round RT-PCR of the TCR CDR3. TCRdb ran MiXCR on the multiplex PCR reads and lists one entry per CDR3 protein. The sample holds around 340,000 distinct CDR3 sequences, over 15% seen once. Sequences were obtained from blood. Receptors were obtained from a man aged 30 to 45 with Graves' hyperthyroidism.

Many counts were recorded for this clonotype. The chain couples TRBV5-1 to TRBJ2-7, with 9 nucleotides matching TRBD2. CDR3 size: 15 residues. Germline V gives CDR1 SGHRS, CDR2 YFSETQ. Losses at the gene ends were 0 bases for V and 5 bases for J; bases not matched to a gene: 6. The CDR3 loop reads CASSLVAGGPDEQYF. The CDR3 nucleotides read TGCGCCAGCAGCTTGGTGGCGGGAGGGCCCGACGAGCAGTACTTC.

This clonotype showed up many times. The V gene is TRBV6-1, the J gene TRBJ1-1; TRBD1 aligns across 9 bases. The CDR3 spans 16 residues. V trimming: 7 bases; J trimming: 7 bases; junction bases outside the gene matches: 16. CDR1 is MNHNS and CDR2 is SASEGT in the germline V gene. In DNA form, the CDR3 reads TGTGCCAGCATGGGAACCCCGGGACAGGGAAATCTTGAAGCTTTCTTT. The encoded protein is CASMGTPGQGNLEAFF.

The V call is TRBV12-5, the J call TRBJ2-1, with TRBD2 as a possible D gene (6 bases). The CDR3 loop spans 17 amino acids. CDR1 is LGHNT and CDR2 is FRNRAP in the germline V gene. V dropped 1 base and J dropped 5 bases, with 18 bases sitting between them. CDR3 DNA: TGTGCTAGTGGTTTGGACGAATGGGGGACTCGCGACAATGAGCAGTTCTTC. Translation: CASGLDEWGTRDNEQFF.

In its sample, this clonotype was seen a few times. CDR3 loop: CASSRGGSGANVLTF. CDR3 bases: TGCGCCAGCAGCCGGGGGGGGTCTGGGGCCAACGTCCTGACTTTC. The genes are TRBV5-1 and TRBJ2-6, with 8 bases lining up with TRBD2. Trimming removed 4 bases from V and 1 base from J; junction bases left unmatched: 1. CDR1 is SGHRS and CDR2 is YFSETQ in the germline V gene. The CDR3 is 15 amino acids.

This clonotype was counted at least ten times. The chain employs TRBV11-2 and TRBJ2-1; 9 nucleotides agree with TRBD2. Germline loops: CDR1 SGHAT, CDR2 FQNNGV. This CDR3 comprises 16 residues. V gave up 4 bases and J gave up 7 bases; unmatched junction bases: 11. Here the CDR3 DNA reads TGTGCCAGCAGCTACCAACCGGGACTAGCCTTAAATGAGCAGTTCTTC. It specifies CASSYQPGLALNEQFF.

The chain couples TRBV14 to TRBJ1-5, with D possibly matching TRBD1 (6 bases). This CDR3 is 15 amino acids long. The germline V gene encodes CDR1 SGHDN and CDR2 FVKESK. Deletions cut 2 bases from V and 4 bases from J, with 12 bases between. CDR3 coding DNA: TGTGCCAGCAGCCAAACCCTCGGACAGAATCAGCCCCAGCATTTT. It specifies CASSQTLGQNQPQHF. Looking up the rest from reference TRBV14 and TRBJ1-5 gives the full variable domain: EAGVTQFPSHSVIEKGQTVTLRCDPISGHDNLYWYRRVMGKEIKFLLHFVKESKQDESGMPNNRFLAERTGGTYSTLKVQPAELEDSGVYFCASSQTLGQNQPQHFGDGTRLSIL.

J is TRBJ2-5 and V is TRBV20-1, with D perhaps TRBD1 (6 bases). The CDR3 runs to 15 residues. Germline lookup yields CDR1 DFQATT and CDR2 SNEGSKA (reference sequence). With 2 bases removed from V and 4 bases from J, the gap between germline ends came to 17 bases. The CDR3 DNA sequence: TGCAGTGCTAGATCAAGCAGGGGATTGGGAGAGACCCAGTACTTC. The encoded protein is CSARSSRGLGETQYF.

The chain carries TRBV12-3 or TRBV12-4 and TRBJ2-7, with TRBD2 identical over 8 bases. The CDR3 has 14 amino acids. With V trimmed by 7 bases and J by 4 bases, 9 bases remained unmatched. The CDR3, as DNA: TGTGCCAGCAACCAAGCGGGAGCGGATTACGAGCAGTACTTC. Its translation: CASNQAGADYEQYF.

This chain uses TRBV12-3 or TRBV12-4 with TRBJ2-3, with 8 bases matching TRBD2. The CDR3 is made up of 17 amino acids. V was clipped by 3 bases and J by 4 bases; unmatched bases: 12. The CDR3 DNA reads TGTGCCAGCAGTTTTAAGAGAGGGGGACTAGGGGCAGATACGCAGTATTTT. It codes for CASSFKRGGLGADTQYF.

V usage is TRBV4-1 and J usage is TRBJ1-1; TRBD1 might be the D (5 bases). The CDR3 is 17 amino acids. Trimming cost V 4 bases and J 1 base, with 19 bases left between them. CDR1 is MGHRA, CDR2 YSYEKL, per germline. In DNA, the CDR3 is TGCGCCAGCAGCCCAAACCCGGGACGGACTTCGAACACTGAAGCTTTCTTT. It is translated as CASSPNPGRTSNTEAFF.

At least ten counts were recorded for this clonotype. This chain links TRBV2 with TRBJ1-5; 8 nucleotides agree with TRBD1. CDR1 SNHLY and CDR2 FYNNEI come from the germline V gene. This CDR3 comprises 15 residues. J lost 6 bases, V lost 2 bases, and 6 bases had no gene match. The DNA for the CDR3 is TGTGCCAGCAGTGAATTACAGGGGGGCGGTCAGCCCCAGCATTTT. Protein sequence: CASSELQGGGQPQHF. Filled out from reference TRBV2 and TRBJ1-5, the complete variable domain reads EPEVTQTPSHQVTQMGQEVILRCVPISNHLYFYWYRQILGQKVEFLVSFYNNEISEKSEIFDDQFSVERPDGSNFTLKIRSTKLEDSAMYFCASSELQGGGQPQHFGDGTRLSIL.

The chain recombines TRBV6-1 with TRBJ2-1; D is uncertain. Germline lookup yields CDR1 MNHNS and CDR2 SASEGT. This CDR3 region has 14 residues. V was shortened by 6 bases and J by 2 bases, with 11 bases between the two germline ends. The CDR3 coding sequence is TGTGCCAGCAGCACCCGGGTTACCTACAATGAGCAGTTCTTC. Translating it yields CASSTRVTYNEQFF.

The J gene is TRBJ2-7, the V gene TRBV6-1; D perhaps matches TRBD2 (5 bases). CDR1 is MNHNS and CDR2 is SASEGT in the germline V gene. V was trimmed by 8 bases and J by 7 bases, leaving 15 bases between them. CDR3 length: 12 amino acids. CDR3 DNA sequence: TGTGCCAGCCGCCAAGATAGGGAGGAGCAGTACTTC. Its translation is CASRQDREEQYF.

This clonotype has at least ten counts. The chain has TRBV5-5 and TRBJ2-7; D possibly corresponds to TRBD1 (5 bases). V dropped 5 bases and J dropped 5 bases, with 17 bases sitting between them. CDR1 SGHKS and CDR2 YYEKEE come from the germline V gene (reference sequence). This CDR3 spans 14 amino acids. The CDR3 DNA reads as TGTGCCAGCAGGGAAGGGGTAGGATCCCACGAGCAGTACTTC. Amino acid sequence: CASREGVGSHEQYF.

This clonotype was detected many times. This chain joins TRBV12-3 or TRBV12-4 and TRBJ1-5; 9 positions agree with TRBD1. The junction had 1 base not matched to a gene; V was cut back by 2 bases and J by 2 bases. The CDR3 is 15 residues long. CDR3 sequence reads: CASSLRTGGNQPQHF. The CDR3 coding sequence is TGTGCCAGCAGTTTACGGACAGGGGGCAATCAGCCCCAGCATTTT.

The V call is TRBV25-1, the J call TRBJ1-5; the match to TRBD1 covers 10 bases. V lost 4 bases to trimming and J lost 5 bases; unmatched junction nucleotides: 5. The CDR3 has 15 amino acids. CDR1 is MGHDK and CDR2 is SYGVNS in the germline V gene. The CDR3 nucleotides read TGTGCCAGCAGTGCCTCCGGGACAGGGGATCAGCCCCAGCATTTT. Residues: CASSASGTGDQPQHF.

Worth noting for this clonotype: It may be a read error: a sequence one base away is much more abundant. J is TRBJ1-5 and V is TRBV20-1, with a weak D call TRBD1 (6 bases). The germline CDR1 and CDR2 sequences are DFQATT and SNEGSKA (reference sequence). There are 15 residues in the CDR3. V dropped 5 bases and J dropped 5 bases, with 19 bases sitting between them. The CDR3 loop is CSAQTPLGADQPQHF. The CDR3 nucleotides are TGCAGTGCTCAGACTCCCCTGGGGGCGGATCAGCCCCAGCATTTT.

This clonotype was observed at least ten times. This rearrangement joins TRBV6-2 or TRBV6-3 to TRBJ1-5; D unresolved. The CDR3 has 12 amino acids. V lost 9 bases, J lost 3 bases, and 9 bases lay in between. Germline V gene data show CDR1 as MNHEY and CDR2 as SVGEGT. For the CDR3, the DNA is TGTGCCAGTGGGGATCCCAATCAGCCCCAGCATTTT. This sequence encodes CASGDPNQPQHF.

This clonotype was detected ten times or more. This chain links TRBV5-1 with TRBJ2-5; D not certain. Germline V gives CDR1 SGHRS, CDR2 YFSETQ. The CDR3 covers 14 residues. Trimming left V 0 bases short and J 2 bases short, with 8 bases between. The CDR3 loop is CASSLAEGQETQYF. In DNA form, the CDR3 reads TGCGCCAGCAGCTTGGCCGAAGGTCAAGAGACCCAGTACTTC.

This clonotype was counted only a few times. CDR3 sequence: CASRTAGGVQPQHF. DNA for the CDR3: TGTGCCAGCAGGACCGCGGGGGGCGTACAGCCCCAGCATTTT. The J gene is TRBJ1-5, the V gene TRBV28; TRBD1 might be the D (6 bases). This CDR3 is 14 amino acids long. Germline V gives CDR1 MDHEN, CDR2 SYDVKM. Trimming shortened V by 6 bases and J by 7 bases, and 16 bases separated the two germline ends. Full variable domain (rest looked up from reference TRBV28 and TRBJ1-5): DVKVTQSSRYLVKRTGEKVFLECVQDMDHENMFWYRQDPGLGLRLIYFSYDVKMKEKGDIPEGYSVSREKKERFSLILESASTNQTSMYLCASRTAGGVQPQHFGDGTRLSIL.

This clonotype was counted ten times or more. The chain recombines TRBV3-1 with TRBJ2-7, with D perhaps assigned TRBD1 or TRBD2 (5 bases each). CDR3 length equals 14 residues. The V end lost 7 bases, the J end lost 2 bases, and 15 bases lay between the germline ends. Germline V gene lookup returns CDR1 LGHDT and CDR2 YNNKEL (reference sequence). The CDR3 loop reads CASNQGLGAYEQYF. The CDR3 DNA reads TGTGCCAGCAACCAGGGTCTGGGGGCCTACGAGCAGTACTTC.